Below, 24 T cell receptor beta chains from the same sample are listed, as sequenced in a study of T cell responses to AZD1222 COVID-19 vaccine. Using immunoSEQ multiplex PCR, the repertoire was profiled, and TCRdb retains in-frame clones only, with some absent. The sample contains about 35,000 clones, just over 85% of which appear only once. The material was peripheral blood, obtained 28 days after the second AZD1222 dose. These receptors all come from an adult who received the AZD1222 COVID-19 vaccine.

The chain employs TRBV7-2 and TRBJ2-2, with 8 bases fitting TRBD2. V trimming: 6 bases; J trimming: 7 bases; junction bases outside the gene matches: 7. The CDR3 extends over 14 amino acids. The germline V gene has CDR1 SGHTA and CDR2 FQGNSA. CDR3 nucleotide sequence: TGTGCCAGCAGTTCGGGAGCGGGGGTCGGGGAGCTGTTTTTT. It codes for CASSSGAGVGELFF. Combining the CDR3 with reference TRBV7-2 and TRBJ2-2 gives the whole variable domain GAGVSQSPSNKVTEKGKDVELRCDPISGHTALYWYRQSLGQGLEFLIYFQGNSAPDKSGLPSDRFSAERTGGSVSTLTIQRTQQEDSAVYLCASSSGAGVGELFFGEGSRLTVL.

This chain connects TRBV6-5 to TRBJ2-2; perhaps D is TRBD1 or TRBD2 (5 bases each). Deletions cut 3 bases from V and 7 bases from J, with 18 bases between. Germline loops: CDR1 MNHEY, CDR2 SVGAGI. The CDR3 loop spans 16 amino acids. The CDR3: CASSYERGPLVGELFF. The CDR3 DNA follows: TGTGCCAGCAGTTATGAGAGGGGTCCGCTTGTCGGGGAGCTGTTTTTT.

This chain links TRBV5-8 with TRBJ1-5; 8 bases are a match to TRBD1. This CDR3 has 16 amino acids. Germline lookup yields CDR1 SGHTS and CDR2 YDEGEE. The J segment lost 6 bases and the V segment lost 1 base, leaving 9 bases of the junction unmatched. The CDR3 DNA reads as TGTGCCAGCAGCTTGTTCGGACAGGGAAGAATTCAGCCCCAGCATTTT. Its protein product is CASSLFGQGRIQPQHF.

The chain couples TRBV6-5 to TRBJ2-7; 8 nucleotides agree with TRBD1. The trim removed 6 bases at V and 6 bases at J, leaving 10 bases unmatched. Germline V gene lookup returns CDR1 MNHEY and CDR2 SVGAGI. The CDR3 runs 14 residues. CDR3 bases: TGTGCCAGCAGCCGCGGACAGGGCACTGCCGAGCAGTACTTC. Translated: CASSRGQGTAEQYF.

The chain recombines TRBV5-1 with TRBJ2-2; tentatively, D is TRBD1 or TRBD2 (5 bases each). The CDR3 has 14 residues. Germline CDR1 SGHRS, CDR2 YFSETQ. With 4 bases removed from V and 6 bases from J, the gap between germline ends came to 13 bases. The CDR3 is CASSLGWDPGELFF. Written as DNA, the CDR3 is TGCGCCAGCAGCCTCGGGTGGGACCCCGGGGAGCTGTTTTTT.

This clone was counted once. This chain links TRBV19 with TRBJ2-5; TRBD2 matches 7 bases. This CDR3 is built from 15 residues. The germline gives CDR1 LNHDA, CDR2 SQIVND (reference sequence). J gave up 4 bases and V 8 bases, and 13 bases lay outside the gene matches. Here the CDR3 DNA reads TGTGCCAGTGCCCAGACCGGGACTAACTTAGAGACCCAGTACTTC. Residues: CASAQTGTNLETQYF.

The chain uses TRBV19 and TRBJ1-2; D unresolved. V was clipped by 6 bases and J by 8 bases, with 13 bases between them. There are 12 residues in the CDR3. The germline gives CDR1 LNHDA, CDR2 SQIVND (reference sequence). The CDR3 DNA follows: TGTGCCAGTAGCGCGCGGGAAGGCGGCTACACCTTC. Translation: CASSAREGGYTF.

The chain employs TRBV5-1 and TRBJ2-3; D is undetermined. Trimming pared 4 bases from V and 3 bases from J, leaving 15 bases between. Germline values: CDR1 SGHRS, CDR2 YFSETQ. The CDR3 covers 15 residues. The CDR3 DNA reads TGCGCCAGCAGCCCTCGGGTAGCTGGGACAGATACGCAGTATTTT. It is translated as CASSPRVAGTDTQYF.

In its sample, this clone was seen a few times. The V gene is TRBV13, the J gene TRBJ2-7, with TRBD2 as a possible D gene (5 bases). Germline CDR1 and CDR2: PRHDT and FYEKMQ (reference sequence). V was clipped by 1 base and J by 2 bases, with 9 bases between them. The CDR3 is 14 amino acids. The CDR3 spells CASSLDGDTYEQYF. For the CDR3, the DNA is TGTGCCAGCAGCTTAGACGGGGATACCTACGAGCAGTACTTC.

The chain carries TRBV6-2 or TRBV6-3 and TRBJ1-5, with 9 bases lining up with TRBD1. There are 17 residues in the CDR3. The J segment lost 7 bases and the V segment lost 5 bases, leaving 15 bases of the junction unmatched. Germline V gene data show CDR1 as MNHEY and CDR2 as SVGEGT. The CDR3 DNA follows: TGTGCCAGCAGTAAACCGACGGGACAGGGCTTGAGCCAGCCCCAGCATTTT. This sequence encodes CASSKPTGQGLSQPQHF.

The chain employs TRBV7-9 and TRBJ2-3; maybe TRBD2 (6 bases). Germline V gene sequence: CDR1 SEHNR, CDR2 FQNEAQ (reference sequence). The CDR3 is 17 amino acids. V shed 2 bases and J shed 0 bases, with 15 bases lying between them. The CDR3 DNA sequence: TGTGCCAGCAGCTTAAGAACTAGCCTTACTAGCACAGATACGCAGTATTTT. This translates into CASSLRTSLTSTDTQYF.

As DNA, the CDR3 is TGCGCCAGCAGCGCCTCGGGACAGGGCATAGAGACCCAGTACTTC. Amino acid sequence: CASSASGQGIETQYF. The gene calls are TRBV5-1 and TRBJ2-5; TRBD1 agrees at 9 bases. With 4 bases clipped from V and 4 bases from J, the junction kept 8 bases outside the gene matches. Per germline, CDR1 SGHRS and CDR2 YFSETQ. This CDR3 contains 15 residues. Combining the CDR3 with reference TRBV5-1 and TRBJ2-5 gives the whole variable domain KAGVTQTPRYLIKTRGQQVTLSCSPISGHRSVSWYQQTPGQGLQFLFEYFSETQRNKGNFPGRFSGRQFSNSRSEMNVSTLELGDSALYLCASSASGQGIETQYFGPGTRLLVL.

This chain joins TRBV6-5 and TRBJ1-1; 7 bases line up with TRBD1. This CDR3 is 12 amino acids long. Germline CDR1 MNHEY, CDR2 SVGAGI. The trim removed 9 bases at V and 1 base at J, leaving 2 bases unmatched. The CDR3 nucleotides read TGTGCCAGGAGGGACAGGAACACTGAAGCTTTCTTT. Its translation: CARRDRNTEAFF.

The table lists this clone with a count of one. The chain couples TRBV2 to TRBJ1-4, with TRBD1 identical over 7 bases. Trimming removed 7 bases from V and 8 bases from J; junction bases left unmatched: 13. Germline V gene sequence: CDR1 SNHLY, CDR2 FYNNEI. The length of the CDR3 is 15 residues. CDR3 region: CASKIRAGGGEKLFF. CDR3 in DNA: TGTGCCAGCAAGATTAGAGCAGGGGGTGGAGAAAAACTGTTTTTT. Variable domain in full (rest from reference TRBV2 and TRBJ1-4): EPEVTQTPSHQVTQMGQEVILRCVPISNHLYFYWYRQILGQKVEFLVSFYNNEISEKSEIFDDQFSVERPDGSNFTLKIRSTKLEDSAMYFCASKIRAGGGEKLFFGSGTQLSVL.

This clone was picked up a small number of times. The chain links TRBV6-6 to TRBJ2-7, with TRBD2 matching 13 bases. CDR1 and CDR2 (germline): MNHNY, SVGAGI (reference sequence). The V segment lost 5 bases and the J segment 4 bases; nucleotides outside the gene matches: 11. The CDR3 consists of 17 residues. This CDR3 is CASSRTSGGAVGYEQYF. Here the CDR3 DNA reads TGTGCCAGCAGTCGCACTAGCGGGGGGGCCGTTGGGTACGAGCAGTACTTC.

This sequence joins TRBV14 and TRBJ2-1, with 8 bases that match TRBD1. Germline CDR1 is SGHDN and CDR2 is FVKESK. The V segment lost 11 bases and the J segment 7 bases; nucleotides outside the gene matches: 13. The CDR3 length is 14 residues. The CDR3 coding sequence is TGTGCCTGCGGAGGCAGGGGGCGCGAAAATGAGCAGTTCTTC. Translating gives CACGGRGRENEQFF.

The J gene is TRBJ1-3, the V gene TRBV13, with D hard to call. CDR3 length: 13 amino acids. Germline assignment: CDR1 PRHDT and CDR2 FYEKMQ (reference sequence). The V gene lost 0 bases and the J gene lost 4 bases, with 4 bases spanning the gap. The CDR3 DNA sequence: TGTGCCAGCAGCTTAGGCGGCGGAAACACCATATATTTT. This sequence encodes CASSLGGGNTIYF.

This clone has just a few counts. The chain couples TRBV10-2 to TRBJ2-7; no definite D call. Germline CDR1 reads WSHSY; CDR2 reads SAAADI. Trimming shortened V by 3 bases and J by 5 bases, and 8 bases separated the two germline ends. The CDR3 has 12 residues. CDR3 coding DNA: TGCGCCAGCAGTGACATAAATCACGAGCAGTACTTC. This codes for CASSDINHEQYF.

The genes are TRBV6-5 and TRBJ1-1; the D gene is possibly TRBD1 (6 bases). The V end lost 6 bases, the J end lost 4 bases, and 15 bases lay between the germline ends. This CDR3 contains 14 residues. Germline assignment: CDR1 MNHEY and CDR2 SVGAGI. The chain's CDR3 is CASRTIKGVTEAFF. In nucleotides, the CDR3 is TGTGCCAGCAGAACTATCAAGGGGGTCACTGAAGCTTTCTTT.

The chain couples TRBV5-1 to TRBJ2-3, with D hard to call. V lost 4 bases, J lost 2 bases, and 5 bases lay in between. The germline V gene encodes CDR1 SGHRS and CDR2 YFSETQ. This CDR3 has 12 amino acids. CDR3 DNA: TGCGCCAGCAGCCAGAACACAGATACGCAGTATTTT. Translating gives CASSQNTDTQYF.

The V and J genes are TRBV5-1 and TRBJ2-2; the match to TRBD1 covers 9 bases. In germline, CDR1 is SGHRS, CDR2 YFSETQ. J gave up 5 bases and V 0 bases, and 2 bases lay outside the gene matches. There are 15 residues in the CDR3. The CDR3 reads CASSLDGQGTGELFF. The CDR3 DNA is TGCGCCAGCAGCTTGGACGGACAGGGGACCGGGGAGCTGTTTTTT.

V gene TRBV6-5 combines with J gene TRBJ2-1; D ambiguous. Germline CDR1 reads MNHEY; CDR2 reads SVGAGI. This CDR3 contains 14 residues. The V gene lost 7 bases and the J gene lost 7 bases, with 17 bases spanning the gap. The CDR3 bases are TGTGCCAGCAATTTAGACCCCGCTATGAATGAGCAGTTCTTC. Amino acids: CASNLDPAMNEQFF.

This chain uses TRBV27 with TRBJ2-2, with TRBD2 identical over 7 bases. Trimming removed 4 bases from V and 8 bases from J; junction bases left unmatched: 7. The CDR3 totals 14 residues. CDR1 is MNHEY, CDR2 SMNVEV, per germline (reference sequence). This CDR3 reads CASSSSGLGGELFF. The CDR3 bases are TGTGCCAGCAGTTCTAGCGGTCTGGGAGGGGAGCTGTTTTTT.

The V and J genes are TRBV12-3 or TRBV12-4 and TRBJ1-6; D is uncertain. CDR3 length equals 13 residues. The V end lost 3 bases, the J end lost 8 bases, and 8 bases lay between the germline ends. The CDR3 loop reads CASSFIEDSPLHF. CDR3 sequence (DNA): TGTGCCAGCAGTTTTATCGAGGATTCACCCCTCCACTTT.